This entry lists 8 T cell receptor beta chains sequenced from one sample in a study of response to subunit inactivated influenza vaccine. TCRdb reprocessed the RT-PCR reads with MiXCR, giving one entry per CDR3 protein. The repertoire holds around 580,000 distinct CDR3 sequences, 12% to 15% seen once, with 11% in the top ten. The sequencing used PBMCs from blood, collected 11 to 12 days after vaccination. These receptors were collected from a man aged 45 to 65 who received an inactivated influenza vaccine.

The chain combines TRBV5-5 with TRBJ2-1; 12 bases map to TRBD2. The CDR3 has 15 residues. V lost 4 bases, J lost 6 bases, and 5 bases stayed unmatched. CDR1 and CDR2 from the germline V gene are SGHKS and YYEKEE (reference sequence). The CDR3: CASSLAGGRSNEQFF. CDR3 in DNA: TGTGCCAGCAGCCTAGCGGGGGGGAGGTCCAATGAGCAGTTCTTC.

The table lists this clonotype with a few counts. This chain links TRBV5-1 with TRBJ1-2; D not certain. Germline assignment: CDR1 SGHRS and CDR2 YFSETQ. This CDR3 spans 13 amino acids. V lost 0 bases and J 7 bases, leaving 10 bases between the germline ends. The CDR3 DNA reads TGCGCCAGCAGCTTGGGGGTTGCTCTTGGCTACACCTTC. Encoded protein: CASSLGVALGYTF.

This clonotype was picked up a small number of times. This sequence joins TRBV12-3 or TRBV12-4 and TRBJ1-3; weak D call: TRBD1 (5 bases). Trimming removed 1 base at V and 8 bases at J, with 15 bases between. This CDR3 spans 15 amino acids. For the CDR3, the DNA is TGTGCCAGCAGTTTAGGCGGGGCCCGGCGGGACACCATATATTTT. This sequence encodes CASSLGGARRDTIYF.

The rearrangement uses TRBV6-1 and TRBJ1-5; 9 positions agree with TRBD1. Unmatched junction bases numbered 4, after V lost 5 bases and J lost 2 bases. Germline-derived CDR1 and CDR2 are MNHNS and SASEGT. The CDR3 is 15 amino acids. The CDR3 bases are TGTGCCAGCAGTAAACAGGGGGCGGGCAATCAGCCCCAGCATTTT. Amino acid sequence: CASSKQGAGNQPQHF.

This clonotype was counted a few times. The chain uses TRBV12-3 or TRBV12-4 and TRBJ1-3, with D possibly matching TRBD1 (6 bases). The V end was cut by 6 bases, the J end by 8 bases, with 17 bases between. CDR3 size: 14 residues. The CDR3 region has the DNA TGTGCCAGCAGCTCATGGGAAGGGGGAGACACCATATATTTT. This sequence encodes CASSSWEGGDTIYF.

This clonotype came up many times. The chain combines TRBV7-2 with TRBJ1-2, with D perhaps matching TRBD1 (6 bases). Looked up from germline, CDR1 is SGHTA and CDR2 is FQGNSA. This CDR3 comprises 13 residues. Trimming shortened V by 5 bases and J by 4 bases, and 11 bases separated the two germline ends. The CDR3 coding sequence is TGTGCCAGCAGCCTAGGGGGGATCTATGGCTACACCTTC. Encoded protein: CASSLGGIYGYTF.

V gene TRBV11-2 combines with J gene TRBJ2-3, with D unresolved. Germline lookup yields CDR1 SGHAT and CDR2 FQNNGV. V gave up 2 bases and J gave up 0 bases, with 9 bases separating them. This CDR3 is 15 amino acids long. The CDR3 DNA reads TGTGCCAGCAGCTTAAAACGAGGTAGCACAGATACGCAGTATTTT. It codes for CASSLKRGSTDTQYF.

This clonotype came up a few times. The rearrangement links TRBV12-3 or TRBV12-4 to TRBJ2-1; 7 bases align to TRBD1. This CDR3 is built from 14 residues. V shed 5 bases, J shed 2 bases, and the junction held 3 bases outside the gene matches. The CDR3 reads CASSQGEPYNEQFF. The CDR3 coding sequence is TGTGCCAGCAGTCAGGGGGAGCCCTACAATGAGCAGTTCTTC.